A selection of T cell receptor beta chains follows, all from one sample in a study of shared clonotypes between healthy human individuals. Assay used: immunoSEQ multiplex PCR; TCRdb lists only in-frame clones, some missing. The table records over a million clones, more than 75% of them present only once. Sequencing used memory CD4+ T cells from PBMCs. The receptors come from a man between 18 and 29 years old in good health. Some clones in this sample may be carry-over from other donors' samples. Both conserved end residues are part of each CDR3. A D gene is named only where the DNA matches it firmly. Clone size is not always given. Where it is, it says once, few, many or a class for expanded clones.

>-|TRBJ1-1|TRBV7-9|-
CASTRVNTEAFF
TGTGCCAGCACCCGGGTGAACACTGAAGCTTTCTTT
>TRBD1|TRBJ1-1|TRBV6-1|-
CATTGGRDTEAFF
TGTGCCACCACAGGGGGAAGGGACACTGAAGCTTTCTTT
>-|TRBJ2-5|TRBV2|-
CASSGQTYQETQYF
TGTGCCAGCAGTGGACAGACGTACCAAGAGACCCAGTACTTC
>-|TRBJ1-2|TRBV28|-
CASSRGIFYGYTF
TGTGCCAGCAGCCGGGGTATTTTCTATGGCTACACCTTC
>-|TRBJ2-2|TRBV4-3|once
CASSQDYRPGELFF
TGCGCCAGCAGCCAAGACTACAGGCCCGGGGAGCTGTTTTTT
>-|TRBJ2-6|TRBV7-9|-
CASSPMGLDLTF
TGTGCCAGCAGCCCCATGGGTCTCGACCTGACTTTC
>-|TRBJ2-6|TRBV19|-
CASSKWSLSGSGANVLTF
TGTGCCAGTAGTAAGTGGTCGCTGTCGGGCTCTGGGGCCAACGTCCTGACTTTC
>-|TRBJ2-7|TRBV28|-
CASGAGLSYEQYF
TGTGCCAGCGGTGCGGGCCTCTCCTACGAGCAGTACTTC
>-|TRBJ2-4|TRBV18|-
CASSPLGAGIIQYF
TGTGCCAGCTCACCACTGGGGGCTGGGATAATTCAGTACTTC
>-|TRBJ2-7|TRBV5-6|-
CASSSVSVYEQYF
TGTGCCAGCAGCTCGGTATCGGTCTACGAGCAGTACTTC
>-|TRBJ1-2|TRBV2|-
CASSDSRASNYGYTF
TGTGCCAGCAGTGATTCTAGGGCTTCCAACTATGGCTACACCTTC
>TRBD2|TRBJ2-3|TRBV12-5|once
CASGPGTSGSADTQYF
TGTGCTAGTGGCCCAGGGACTAGCGGGAGCGCAGATACGCAGTATTTT
>-|TRBJ1-2|TRBV28|-
CASSNLFGGYLGYTF
TGTGCCAGCAGTAACTTATTCGGGGGGTATCTTGGCTACACCTTC
>TRBD1|TRBJ1-2|TRBV5-4|-
CASSNRDRADSYGYTF
TGTGCCAGCAGCAACCGGGACAGGGCTGACAGCTATGGCTACACCTTC
>TRBD1|TRBJ1-2|TRBV5-5|-
CASIKGQGRPGYTF
TGTGCCAGCATAAAGGGACAGGGTCGTCCGGGCTACACCTTC
>-|TRBJ2-5|TRBV7-2|-
CASSLEIGETQYF
TGTGCCAGCAGCTTAGAGATAGGGGAGACCCAGTACTTC
>TRBD2|TRBJ2-7|TRBV5-1|-
CASSALAGGQGEQYF
TGCGCCAGCAGCGCGCTAGCGGGAGGGCAGGGCGAGCAGTACTTC
>TRBD2|TRBJ2-1|TRBV7-3|once
CASSSTSGSGAEQFF
TGTGCCAGCAGCTCGACTAGCGGGAGCGGGGCTGAGCAGTTCTTC
>-|TRBJ2-5|TRBV2|-
CASTGQWVQETQYF
TGTGCCAGCACTGGGCAGTGGGTCCAAGAGACCCAGTACTTC
>TRBD2|TRBJ2-1|TRBV7-3|few
CASSLAGGPYNEQFF
TGTGCCAGCAGCTTAGCGGGAGGCCCCTACAATGAGCAGTTCTTC
>-|TRBJ2-2|TRBV7-2|-
CASATRGGGTGELFF
TGTGCCAGTGCAACCCGGGGAGGGGGAACCGGGGAGCTGTTTTTT
>TRBD1|TRBJ2-2|TRBV30|-
CAWRGPGQGPGELFF
TGTGCCTGGAGGGGCCCGGGACAGGGCCCCGGGGAGCTGTTTTTT
>TRBD1|TRBJ1-5|TRBV19|-
CASNLQGAGSQPQHF
TGTGCCAGTAATCTTCAGGGGGCCGGGAGTCAGCCCCAGCATTTT
>-|TRBJ1-3|TRBV18|-
CASSPGTGNTIYF
TGTGCCAGCTCACCAGGGACTGGAAACACCATATATTTT
>-|TRBJ2-7|TRBV11-3|-
CASSPTGVPYEQYF
TGTGCCAGCAGCCCGACAGGCGTACCCTACGAGCAGTACTTC
>-|TRBJ1-5|TRBV28|few
CASSPTGIGPQHF
TGTGCCAGCAGCCCAACAGGGATCGGTCCCCAGCATTTT
>TRBD2|TRBJ2-5|TRBV4-2|-
CASSLGLAGFQETQYF
TGTGCCAGCAGCCTAGGACTAGCGGGATTCCAAGAGACCCAGTACTTC
>-|TRBJ2-3|TRBV30|-
CAWRAPGSTDTQYF
TGTGCCTGGAGGGCCCCCGGGAGCACAGATACGCAGTATTTT
>-|TRBJ2-7|TRBV6-1|-
CASSVGPSYEQYF
TGTGCCAGCAGTGTTGGACCTTCCTACGAGCAGTACTTC
>-|TRBJ1-6|TRBV7-8|-
CASSLDSSNSPLHF
TGTGCCAGCAGCCTCGACAGCTCCAATTCACCCCTCCACTTT
>TRBD1|TRBJ1-1|TRBV5-1|-
CASSPGDRVGTEAFF
TGCGCCAGCAGCCCGGGCGACAGGGTAGGGACTGAAGCTTTCTTT
>-|TRBJ2-7|TRBV10-1|-
CATRRRTGGRLAGVIGEQYF
TGCGCCACCCGACGAAGGACAGGGGGTAGGCTAGCGGGAGTGATTGGCGAGCAGTACTTC
>TRBD2|TRBJ2-3|TRBV7-3|-
CASSHPLLKSSGSFDTQYF
TGTGCCAGCAGCCACCCCCTTCTTAAGTCTAGCGGGAGCTTTGATACGCAGTATTTT
>TRBD2|TRBJ2-7|TRBV5-6|-
CASSLMGEGPYEQYF
TGTGCCAGCAGCTTGATGGGGGAGGGCCCTTACGAGCAGTACTTC
>-|TRBJ2-2|TRBV6-5|-
CASSRGLYTGELFF
TGTGCCAGCAGTAGGGGACTTTACACCGGGGAGCTGTTTTTT
>-|TRBJ1-1|TRBV5-1|-
CASSFNRGNEAFF
TGCGCCAGCAGCTTTAACAGAGGGAATGAAGCTTTCTTT
>-|TRBJ1-5|TRBV5-1|-
CASSFQSGLNQPQHF
TGCGCCAGCAGCTTTCAAAGTGGTCTTAATCAGCCCCAGCATTTT
>TRBD2|TRBJ2-7|TRBV28|few
CASSLYRTSLYEQYF
TGTGCCAGCAGTTTATACAGGACTAGCCTATACGAGCAGTACTTC
>-|TRBJ2-5|TRBV7-9|once
CASGAGRQGTQYF
TGTGCCAGCGGGGCGGGACGCCAAGGGACCCAGTACTTC
>-|TRBJ2-3|TRBV5-4|-
CASSPDLGGSTDTQYF
TGTGCCAGCAGCCCTGACCTGGGGGGAAGCACAGATACGCAGTATTTT
>-|TRBJ2-2|TRBV29-1|-
CSVSTTPYTGELFF
TGCAGCGTGAGCACCACCCCCTACACCGGGGAGCTGTTTTTT
>-|TRBJ2-7|TRBV28|-
CASNSRHEQYF
TGTGCCAGCAATTCTCGTCACGAGCAGTACTTC